The following is a T cell receptor (beta chain) sequence with its context. Its antigen specificity is not known. No base quality values were provided; no much bigger clone lies one nucleotide off. The entry originates in a study of shared clonotypes between healthy human individuals (dated by TCRdb to the early 2020s). In the study overall: The cohort included a few men and two women between 18 and 49 years of age. The study deeply sequenced blood TCR repertoires of five healthy adults to estimate repertoire size and the extent of clonotype sharing between individuals. For each donor, three plates each were used for CD4 naive and CD4 memory, two plates were used for CD8 naive, and one plate was used for CD8 memory. To increase sequencing depth and limit assay-specific biases, TCR repertoire library preparation and sequencing were carried out by different laboratories using diverse techniques. Per donor, leukapheresis produced somewhere between about 0.94 and 9.5 billion PBMCs. Study-wide findings and limitations: The small number of donors limited the genetic and exposure-history diversity represented. Sampling was limited to blood, and TCR repertoires in tissue likely differ from TCR repertoires in blood. Pairwise subsampling led to the expectation that sequencing depth would affect the degree of clonotype sharing among donors. Even with the large sequencing depth, rarefaction of the sorted-subset datasets indicated that sequencing was incomplete. Across four donors, about 4.5% of naive CD4, around 3.5% of naive CD8, about 2.3% of memory CD4, and over 0.35% of memory CD8 clonotypes were shared. Compared with non-shared clonotypes, clonotypes shared by all four sorted-subset donors had higher generation probabilities. Larger estimated clonotype richness was generally found for naive subsets than for memory subsets.

V loses 5 bases, J loses 2 bases, and the germline ends lie 16 bases apart. From its cysteine to its phenylalanine, the CDR3 spans 15 amino acids. Only the CDR3 portion is preserved as DNA: 45 bases, with reading frame beginning at the first base. As encoded in the germline V gene, CDR1 is MDHEN while CDR2 is SYDVKM. TCR CDR3 regions were amplified from genomic DNA by multiplex PCR using the deep immunoSEQ assay. Extracted genomic DNA from each cell subset was spread evenly across all wells of several immunoSEQ 96-well plates, with each plate serving as a replicate. For sorted subsets, each replicate PCR was loaded with 200 ng genomic DNA, equivalent to about 30,000 T cell genomes. Purified libraries were quantified with a Qubit 3.0 fluorometer, sized on a Bioanalyzer 2100, and re-quantified with the KAPA Library Quantification kit. Every immunoSEQ 96-well plate was sequenced on a separate single-read 150-cycle Illumina NextSeq 550 flow cell. Turning to the authors' computational methods: The immunoSEQ output contained only junctional sequences without quality scores, so filtering could not match that applied to full-length reads. Sequences were annotated with PyIR, a Python wrapper for IgBLAST v1.9, and V/J genes and CDR3 were assigned using IMGT germline references. Reads were filtered out if the reads had weak V/J assignments (E-value above 1e-6), no CDR3, stop codons, out-of-frame junctions, or ambiguous translated residues. V3J clonotypes were defined as sequences sharing the same inferred V gene, J gene, and CDR3 amino acid sequence. Percentage overlap between repertoires was computed as shared unique clonotypes divided by the size of the smaller repertoire. Repertoire richness was assessed with RTK rarefaction, the Chao1 estimator, and Recon v2.1 estimates of unobserved clonotypes. Generation probabilities were computed with OLGA for all TCRbeta clonotypes obtained by the gDNA method from several donors. Imported from immuneACCESS, the table was reduced by TCRdb to in-frame sequences with V and J called. These copies leave out some clones; in studies compared against another copy, an unresolved V gene accounts for under half, and the cause of the remainder is not known. The V and J calls and clone size are taken from that table; D and trimming were inferred from the DNA. For this sample there are millions of clones; 85% to 95% appear just once. The leading ten clones occupy about 0.39% of the sample.

The donors were healthy, HIV-negative adults with no recently reported acute infections or vaccinations. All donors were Caucasian adults living in Nashville, Tennessee, USA. CD4+ T cells were enriched by magnetic negative selection, after which naive cells were positively selected on CD45RA and the negative fraction was taken as the memory subset. Blood was collected by leukapheresis, and PBMCs were isolated by Ficoll-Histopaque density gradient centrifugation and then cryopreserved in liquid nitrogen vapor phase. Purity and quantity of every magnetically sorted T cell population were checked by analytical flow cytometry. From each sorted fraction, genomic DNA was isolated and quantified by UV absorbance on a Nanodrop 2000c.

Material for sequencing was naive CD4+ T cells from PBMCs. According to the study, the label for this sample's cell subset or site signals: CD45RA+ positively selected. Here the chain combines TRBV28 and TRBJ2-7; no D gene is confidently identified. This sequence originates from a man in his late teens or twenties in good health. Some clones in this sample may be carry-over from other donors' samples. The sequenced DNA is TGTGCCAGCAGTGCGACCGGGCCGCAAACCTACGAGCAGTACTTC. Its amino acids are CASSATGPQTYEQYF.